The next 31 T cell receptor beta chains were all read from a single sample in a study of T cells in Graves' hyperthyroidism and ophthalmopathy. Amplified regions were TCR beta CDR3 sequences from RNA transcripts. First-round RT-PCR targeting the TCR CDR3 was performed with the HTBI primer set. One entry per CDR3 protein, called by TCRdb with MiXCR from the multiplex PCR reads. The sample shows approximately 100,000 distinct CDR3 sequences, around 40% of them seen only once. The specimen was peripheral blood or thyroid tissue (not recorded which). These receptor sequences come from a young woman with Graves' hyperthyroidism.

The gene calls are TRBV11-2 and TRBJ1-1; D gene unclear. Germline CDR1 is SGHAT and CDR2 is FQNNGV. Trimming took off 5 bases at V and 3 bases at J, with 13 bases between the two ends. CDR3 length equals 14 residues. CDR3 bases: TGTGCCAGCAGCCCCCGGGTCTGGGACACTGAAGCTTTCTTT. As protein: CASSPRVWDTEAFF.

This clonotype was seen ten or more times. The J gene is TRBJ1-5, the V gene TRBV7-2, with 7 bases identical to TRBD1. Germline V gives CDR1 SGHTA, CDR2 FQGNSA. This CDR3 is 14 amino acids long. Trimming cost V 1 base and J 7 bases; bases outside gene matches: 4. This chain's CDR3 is CASSLVDRVQPQHF. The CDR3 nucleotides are TGTGCCAGCAGCTTAGTTGACAGGGTGCAGCCCCAGCATTTT.

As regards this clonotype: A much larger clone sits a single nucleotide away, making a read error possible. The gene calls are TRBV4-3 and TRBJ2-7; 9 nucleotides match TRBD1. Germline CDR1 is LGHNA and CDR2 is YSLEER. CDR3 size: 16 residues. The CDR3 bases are TGCGCCGGCAGCCCCAAACCGGGACAGGGAATCTACGAGCAGTACTTC. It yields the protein CAGSPKPGQGIYEQYF.

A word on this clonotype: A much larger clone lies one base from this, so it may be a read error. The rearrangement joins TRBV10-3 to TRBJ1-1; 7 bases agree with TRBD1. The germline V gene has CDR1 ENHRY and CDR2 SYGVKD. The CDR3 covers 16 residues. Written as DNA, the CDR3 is TGTGCCAGCAGTTTCTTTGACAGGGCTAGGGACACTGAAGCTTCCTTT. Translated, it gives CASSFFDRARDTEASF.

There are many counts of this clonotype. DNA of the CDR3: TGCGCCAGCAGCTTGTCACAGGGTAGGCTCTACGAGCAGTACTTC. Encoded protein: CASSLSQGRLYEQYF. The rearrangement links TRBV5-1 to TRBJ2-7; D possibly corresponds to TRBD1 (6 bases). V lost 1 base to trimming and J lost 3 bases, with 14 bases between them. The length of the CDR3 is 15 residues. Looked up from germline, CDR1 is SGHRS and CDR2 is YFSETQ.

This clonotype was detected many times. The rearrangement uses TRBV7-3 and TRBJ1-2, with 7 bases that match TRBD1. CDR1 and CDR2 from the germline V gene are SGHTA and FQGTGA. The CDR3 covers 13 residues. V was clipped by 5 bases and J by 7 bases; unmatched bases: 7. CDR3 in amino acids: CASSMGTVVGYTF. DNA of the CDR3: TGTGCCAGCAGCATGGGGACAGTTGTTGGCTACACCTTC.

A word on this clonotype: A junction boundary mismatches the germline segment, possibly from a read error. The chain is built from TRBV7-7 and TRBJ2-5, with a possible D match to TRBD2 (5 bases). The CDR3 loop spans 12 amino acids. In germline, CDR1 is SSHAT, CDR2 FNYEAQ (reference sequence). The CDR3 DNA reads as TGCGCTAGCAGCTTCCCGGACGCGCCCCAGCACTTC. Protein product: CASSFPDAPQHF.

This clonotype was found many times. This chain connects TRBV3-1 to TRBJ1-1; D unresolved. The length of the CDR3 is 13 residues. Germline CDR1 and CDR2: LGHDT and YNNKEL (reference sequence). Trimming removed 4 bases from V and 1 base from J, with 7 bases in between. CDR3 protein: CASSPWRNTEAFF. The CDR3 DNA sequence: TGTGCCAGCAGCCCTTGGCGGAACACTGAAGCTTTCTTT.

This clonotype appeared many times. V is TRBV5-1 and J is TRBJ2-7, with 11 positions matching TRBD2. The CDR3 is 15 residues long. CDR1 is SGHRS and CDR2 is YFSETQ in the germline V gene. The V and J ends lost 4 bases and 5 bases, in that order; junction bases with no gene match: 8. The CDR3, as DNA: TGCGCCAGCAGCCCGGGGGGGACTAGCGGAGACGAGCAGTACTTC. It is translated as CASSPGGTSGDEQYF.

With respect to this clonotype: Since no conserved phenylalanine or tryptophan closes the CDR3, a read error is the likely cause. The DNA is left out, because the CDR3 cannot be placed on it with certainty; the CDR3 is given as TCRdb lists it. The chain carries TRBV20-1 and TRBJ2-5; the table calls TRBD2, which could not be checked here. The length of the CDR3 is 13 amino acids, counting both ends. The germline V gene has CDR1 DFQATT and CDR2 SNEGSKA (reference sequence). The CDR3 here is CSAERRYGYTFGS.

CDR3 residues: CASSVGQGGQFF. The DNA for the CDR3 is TGTGCCAGCAGTGTTGGACAGGGTGGGCAGTTCTTC. The genes are TRBV2 and TRBJ2-1; TRBD1 matches 8 bases. Per germline, CDR1 SNHLY and CDR2 FYNNEI. V shed 4 bases, J shed 12 bases, and the junction held 5 bases outside the gene matches. This CDR3 region has 12 residues.

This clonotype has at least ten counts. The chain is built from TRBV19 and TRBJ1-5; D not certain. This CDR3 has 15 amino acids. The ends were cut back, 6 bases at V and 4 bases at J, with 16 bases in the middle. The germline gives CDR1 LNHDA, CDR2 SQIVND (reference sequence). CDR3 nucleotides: TGTGCCAGTAGCGCCTTGATAGTCAGAAATCAGCCCCAGCATTTT. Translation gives CASSALIVRNQPQHF.

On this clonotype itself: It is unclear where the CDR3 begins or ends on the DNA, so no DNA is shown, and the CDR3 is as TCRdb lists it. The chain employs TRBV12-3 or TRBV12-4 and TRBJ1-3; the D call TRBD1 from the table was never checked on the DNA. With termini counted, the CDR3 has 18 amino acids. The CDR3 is CASSEGGKAFFGQGTIYF.

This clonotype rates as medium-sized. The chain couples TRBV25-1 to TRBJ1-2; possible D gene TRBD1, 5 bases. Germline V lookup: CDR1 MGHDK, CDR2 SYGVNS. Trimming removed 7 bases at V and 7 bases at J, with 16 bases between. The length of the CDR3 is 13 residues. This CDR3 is CASTQGASTGYTF. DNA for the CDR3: TGTGCCAGCACCCAGGGTGCTTCCACTGGCTACACCTTC.

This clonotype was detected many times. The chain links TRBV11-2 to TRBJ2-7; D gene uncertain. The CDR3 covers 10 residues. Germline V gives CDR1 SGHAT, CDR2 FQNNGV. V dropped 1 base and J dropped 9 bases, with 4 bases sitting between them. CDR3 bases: TGTGCCAGCAGCTTAGTGTTGCAGTACTTC. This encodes CASSLVLQYF.

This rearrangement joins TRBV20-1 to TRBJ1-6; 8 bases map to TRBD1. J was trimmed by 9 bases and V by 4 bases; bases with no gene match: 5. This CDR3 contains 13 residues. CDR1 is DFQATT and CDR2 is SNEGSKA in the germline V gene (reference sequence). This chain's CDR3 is CSATGTGFSPLHF. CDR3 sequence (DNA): TGCAGTGCTACCGGGACAGGATTTTCACCCCTCCACTTT.

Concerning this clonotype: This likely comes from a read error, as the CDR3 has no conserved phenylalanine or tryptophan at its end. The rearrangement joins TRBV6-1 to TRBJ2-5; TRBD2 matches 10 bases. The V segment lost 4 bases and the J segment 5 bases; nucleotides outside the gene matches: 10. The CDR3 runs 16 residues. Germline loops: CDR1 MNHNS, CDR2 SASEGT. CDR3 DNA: TGTGCCAGCAGTGGCCCAGCGGGAGGGCCTCGGGAGACCCAGTACTCC. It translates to CASSGPAGGPRETQYS.

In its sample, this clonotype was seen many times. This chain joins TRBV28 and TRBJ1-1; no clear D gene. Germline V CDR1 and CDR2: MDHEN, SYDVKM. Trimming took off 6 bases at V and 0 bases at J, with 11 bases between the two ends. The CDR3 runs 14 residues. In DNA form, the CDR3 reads TGTGCCAGCAGCGGTCCCCTCGTGAACACTGAAGCTTTCTTT. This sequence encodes CASSGPLVNTEAFF.

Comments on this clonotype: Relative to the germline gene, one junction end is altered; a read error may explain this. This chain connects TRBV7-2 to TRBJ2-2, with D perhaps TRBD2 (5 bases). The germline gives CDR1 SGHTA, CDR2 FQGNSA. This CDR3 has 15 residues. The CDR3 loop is CASSLAFRNTGELFF. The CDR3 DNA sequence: TGTGCCAGCAGCTTAGCTTTTAGGAACACCGGGGAGCTGTTTTTC. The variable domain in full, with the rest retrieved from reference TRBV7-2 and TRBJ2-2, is GAGVSQSPSNKVTEKGKDVELRCDPISGHTALYWYRQSLGQGLEFLIYFQGNSAPDKSGLPSDRFSAERTGGSVSTLTIQRTQQEDSAVYLCASSLAFRNTGELFFGEGSRLTVL.

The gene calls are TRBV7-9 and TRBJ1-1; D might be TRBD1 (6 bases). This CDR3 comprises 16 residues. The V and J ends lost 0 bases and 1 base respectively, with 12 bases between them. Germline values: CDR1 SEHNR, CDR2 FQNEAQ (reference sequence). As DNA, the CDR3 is TGTGCCAGCAGCTTAGCCGGGGGCGGACAGAACACTGAAGCTTTCTTT. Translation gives CASSLAGGGQNTEAFF.

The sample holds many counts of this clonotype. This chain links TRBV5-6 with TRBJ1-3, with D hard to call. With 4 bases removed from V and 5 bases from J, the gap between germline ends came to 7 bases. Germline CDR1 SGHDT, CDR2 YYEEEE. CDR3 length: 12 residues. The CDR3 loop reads CASSPTRNTIYF. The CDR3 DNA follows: TGTGCCAGCAGCCCGACAAGAAACACCATATATTTT.

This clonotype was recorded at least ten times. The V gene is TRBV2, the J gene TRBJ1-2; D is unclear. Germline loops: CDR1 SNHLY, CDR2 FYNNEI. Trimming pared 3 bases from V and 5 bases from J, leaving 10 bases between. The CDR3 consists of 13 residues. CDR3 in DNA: TGTGCCAGCAGTGAGTTCGGAAATTATGGCTACACCTTC. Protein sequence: CASSEFGNYGYTF. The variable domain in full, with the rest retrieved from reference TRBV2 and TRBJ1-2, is EPEVTQTPSHQVTQMGQEVILRCVPISNHLYFYWYRQILGQKVEFLVSFYNNEISEKSEIFDDQFSVERPDGSNFTLKIRSTKLEDSAMYFCASSEFGNYGYTFGSGTRLTVV.

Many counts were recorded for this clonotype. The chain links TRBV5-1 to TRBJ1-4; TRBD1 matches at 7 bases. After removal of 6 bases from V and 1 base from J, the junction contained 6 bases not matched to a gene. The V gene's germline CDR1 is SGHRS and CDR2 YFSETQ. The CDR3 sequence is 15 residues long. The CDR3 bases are TGCGCCAGCAACCGACAGGGTAGAACTAATGAAAAACTGTTTTTT. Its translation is CASNRQGRTNEKLFF.

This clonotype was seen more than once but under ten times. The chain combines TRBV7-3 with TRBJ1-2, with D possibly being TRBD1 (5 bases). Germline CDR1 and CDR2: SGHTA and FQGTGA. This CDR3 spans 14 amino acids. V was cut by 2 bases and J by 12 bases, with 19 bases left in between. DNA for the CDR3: TGTGCCAGCAGCTTAGGGGGACCAAGCTCTGGAAACACCTTC. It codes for CASSLGGPSSGNTF.

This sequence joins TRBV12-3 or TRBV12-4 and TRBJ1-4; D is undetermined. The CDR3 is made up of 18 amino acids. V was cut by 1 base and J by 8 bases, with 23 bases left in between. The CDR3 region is CASSLGGGRGVGEEKLFF. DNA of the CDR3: TGTGCCAGCAGTTTAGGTGGCGGGAGAGGTGTCGGGGAGGAAAAACTGTTTTTT.

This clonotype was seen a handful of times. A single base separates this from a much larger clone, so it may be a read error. Here the CDR3 DNA reads TGTGCCAGCGGGAACTATGGCTACGCCTTC. Protein product: CASGNYGYAF. The V call is TRBV6-6, the J call TRBJ1-2; no reliable D call. This CDR3 comprises 10 residues. Germline CDR1 and CDR2: MNHNY and SVGAGI (reference sequence).

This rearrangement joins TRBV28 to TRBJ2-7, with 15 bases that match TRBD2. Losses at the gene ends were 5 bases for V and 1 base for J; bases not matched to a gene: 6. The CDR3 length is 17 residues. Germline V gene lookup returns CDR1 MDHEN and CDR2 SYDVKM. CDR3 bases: TGTGCCAGCAGTCCCGGGACTAGCGGGAGGCAATCCTACGAGCAGTACTTC. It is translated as CASSPGTSGRQSYEQYF.

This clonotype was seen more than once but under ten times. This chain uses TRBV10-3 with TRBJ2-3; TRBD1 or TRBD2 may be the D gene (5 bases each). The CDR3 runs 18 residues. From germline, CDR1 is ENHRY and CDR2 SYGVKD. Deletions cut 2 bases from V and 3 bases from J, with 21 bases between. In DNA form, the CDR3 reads TGTGCCATCAGTGAGGAGTTAGTCGGGACCACCGCGACAGATACGCAGTATTTT. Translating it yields CAISEELVGTTATDTQYF.

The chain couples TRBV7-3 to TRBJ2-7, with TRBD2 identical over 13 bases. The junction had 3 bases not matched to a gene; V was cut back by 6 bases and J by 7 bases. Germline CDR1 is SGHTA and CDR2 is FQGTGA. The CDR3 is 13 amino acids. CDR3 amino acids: CASRGLAGDEQYF. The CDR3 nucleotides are TGTGCCAGCAGAGGACTAGCGGGAGATGAGCAGTACTTC.

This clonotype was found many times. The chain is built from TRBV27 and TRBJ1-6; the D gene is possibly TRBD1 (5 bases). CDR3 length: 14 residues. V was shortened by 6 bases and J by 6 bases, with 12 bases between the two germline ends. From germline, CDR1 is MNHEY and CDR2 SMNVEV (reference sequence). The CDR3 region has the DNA TGTGCCAGCAGGTCAGGACATTTTAATTCACCCCTCCACTTT. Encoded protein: CASRSGHFNSPLHF.

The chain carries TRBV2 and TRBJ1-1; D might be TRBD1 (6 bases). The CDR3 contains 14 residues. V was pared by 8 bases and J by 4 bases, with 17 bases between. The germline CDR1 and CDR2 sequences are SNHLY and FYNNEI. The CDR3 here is CASSIQGGGTEAFF. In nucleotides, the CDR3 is TGTGCCAGCTCGATACAGGGTGGGGGCACTGAAGCTTTCTTT.